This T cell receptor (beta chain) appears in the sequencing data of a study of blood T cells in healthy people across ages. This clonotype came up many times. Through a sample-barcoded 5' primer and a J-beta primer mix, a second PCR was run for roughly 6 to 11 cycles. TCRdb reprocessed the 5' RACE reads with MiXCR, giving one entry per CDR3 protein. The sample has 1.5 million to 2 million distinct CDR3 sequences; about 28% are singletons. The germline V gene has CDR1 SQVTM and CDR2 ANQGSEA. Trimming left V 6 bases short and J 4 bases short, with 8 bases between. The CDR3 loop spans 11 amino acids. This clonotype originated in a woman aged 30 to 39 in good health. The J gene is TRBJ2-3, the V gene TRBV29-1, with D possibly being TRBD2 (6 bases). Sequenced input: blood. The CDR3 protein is CSVGSPDTQYF. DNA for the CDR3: TGCAGCGTCGGGAGCCCAGATACGCAGTATTTT.